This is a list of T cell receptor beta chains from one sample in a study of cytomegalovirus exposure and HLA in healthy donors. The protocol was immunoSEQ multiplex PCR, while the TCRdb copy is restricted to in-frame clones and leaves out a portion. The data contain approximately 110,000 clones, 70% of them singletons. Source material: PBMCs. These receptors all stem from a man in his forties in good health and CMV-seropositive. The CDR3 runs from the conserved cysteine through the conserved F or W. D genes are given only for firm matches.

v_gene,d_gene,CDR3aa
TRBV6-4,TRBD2,CASSEGSGRRHEQFF
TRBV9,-,CASSVAFSGQIYGYTF
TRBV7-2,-,CASSLAALTDTQYF
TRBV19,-,CASSIGQNGYTF
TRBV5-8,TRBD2,CASSLESSGAELGFF
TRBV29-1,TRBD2,CSGRETGANVLTF
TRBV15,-,CATRGGGESGNTIYF
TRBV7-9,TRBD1,CASSLQQGTNEKLFF
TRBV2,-,CASSFGRVEETQYF
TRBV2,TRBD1,CASSGQGGEAFF
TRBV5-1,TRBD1,CASSFLSQGARNEQFF
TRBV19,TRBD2,CASSLVAGGYEQYF
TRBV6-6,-,CASSYHNEGEGYGFF
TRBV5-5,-,CASSLGPTENTEAFF
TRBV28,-,CASSFTSLEEKLFF
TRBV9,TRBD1,CASSPGQGGEQYF
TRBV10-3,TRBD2,CAISGTSGRHEQYF
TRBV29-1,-,CTPGLKRYEQYF
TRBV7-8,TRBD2,CASSLKTSGYEQYF
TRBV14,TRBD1,CASSGQGDEKLFF
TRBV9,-,CASSNSFGTGELFF
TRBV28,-,CASSRELGADIQYF
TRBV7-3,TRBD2,CASSQVAGGPPVTDTQYF
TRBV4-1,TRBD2,CASSRSGGPQYF